The rows below give T cell receptor beta chains drawn from one sample of a study of CD8+ T cells in alopecia areata. Profiled with immunoSEQ multiplex PCR; TCRdb holds only in-frame clones, not every one. The data hold approximately 200,000 clones, with more than 55% observed a single time. The material was CD4+ T cells sorted from blood, obtained at week 4, from a patient treated with tofacitinib. The receptors stem from a human donor with alopecia areata. The CDR3 runs from the conserved cysteine through the conserved F or W. Fields, in order: clone size, D gene, V gene, J gene, CDR3 protein, CDR3 DNA. A D gene is named only where the DNA matches it firmly. Size values are once, few and many counts, or a class for expanded clones, and some rows have none.

few,.,TRBV28,TRBJ2-7,CASSLWAGNVYEQYF,TGTGCCAGCAGTTTATGGGCAGGGAACGTCTACGAGCAGTACTTC
.,TRBD1,TRBV7-6,TRBJ1-6,CASSLRQGGNSPLHF,TGTGCCAGCAGCTTAAGGCAGGGGGGCAATTCACCCCTCCACTTT
.,.,TRBV6-5,TRBJ1-1,CASSYRGEAFF,TGTGCCAGCAGTTACAGGGGTGAAGCTTTCTTT
once,.,TRBV5-1,TRBJ1-6,CASTLGAGGQLNSPLHF,TGCGCCAGCACCCTGGGGGCCGGAGGACAGCTTAATTCACCCCTCCACTTT
.,.,TRBV28,TRBJ1-2,CASSLVDSAALFYGYTF,TGTGCCAGCAGTTTGGTGGACAGCGCAGCCCTTTTCTATGGCTACACCTTC
.,.,TRBV30,TRBJ1-5,CAWSKAPNQPQHF,TGTGCCTGGAGTAAGGCACCCAATCAGCCCCAGCATTTT
few,.,TRBV2,TRBJ2-1,CASSQETYNEQFF,TGTGCCAGCAGTCAGGAGACCTACAATGAGCAGTTCTTC
.,.,TRBV5-4,TRBJ1-1,CASSFAMGNTEAFF,TGTGCCAGCAGCTTCGCAATGGGGAACACTGAAGCTTTCTTT
few,.,TRBV29-1,TRBJ2-3,CSVGVYRVTDTQYF,TGCAGCGTTGGCGTTTACAGGGTCACAGATACGCAGTATTTT
.,.,TRBV5-6,TRBJ1-2,CASSFGRRDGYTF,TGTGCCAGCAGCTTTGGGAGGAGAGATGGCTACACCTTC
few,TRBD1,TRBV28,TRBJ2-7,CASTGGFVYEQYF,TGTGCCAGCACAGGGGGCTTTGTGTACGAGCAGTACTTC
.,TRBD2,TRBV5-4,TRBJ2-7,CASSSAGSGGSYEQYF,TGTGCCAGCAGCTCGGCGGGTAGCGGGGGTTCCTACGAGCAGTACTTC
once,TRBD1,TRBV30,TRBJ1-6,CAWSVGGSSNSPLHF,TGTGCCTGGAGCGTAGGGGGCAGTAGTAATTCACCCCTCCACTTT
few,TRBD2,TRBV30,TRBJ2-5,CAWSVRAGRQETQYF,TGTGCCTGGAGTGTTCGAGCGGGACGCCAAGAGACCCAGTACTTC
.,TRBD2,TRBV29-1,TRBJ2-3,CSANSGGAPKDKDF,TGCAGCGCAAACAGCGGGGGGGCCCCCAAAGATAAGGATTTT
few,TRBD1,TRBV7-2,TRBJ2-2,CASSLGQGAVELFF,TGTGCCAGCAGCTTAGGACAGGGGGCCGTGGAGCTGTTTTTT
.,TRBD1,TRBV10-3,TRBJ2-6,CAISQTGAHSGANVLTF,TGTGCCATCAGTCAGACAGGGGCCCACTCTGGGGCCAACGTCCTGACTTTC
few,.,TRBV30,TRBJ1-5,CAWSVGSNQPQHF,TGTGCCTGGAGTGTGGGTAGCAATCAGCCCCAGCATTTT
.,.,TRBV29-1,TRBJ1-1,CSVEDGGGTEAFF,TGCAGCGTTGAAGATGGAGGGGGGACTGAAGCTTTCTTT
.,.,TRBV9,TRBJ2-7,CASSVREGMTGEQYF,TGTGCCAGCAGCGTACGAGAAGGAATGACCGGGGAGCAGTACTTC
.,TRBD1,TRBV25-1,TRBJ1-3,CASRQGNGNTIYF,TGTGCCAGCAGACAGGGGAACGGAAACACCATATATTTT
.,TRBD1,TRBV29-1,TRBJ2-2,CSARTGPTTGELFF,TGCAGCGCCAGGACAGGACCGACCACCGGGGAGCTGTTTTTT
few,.,TRBV7-2,TRBJ2-3,CASSAPFDTQYF,TGTGCCAGCAGCGCACCGTTCGATACGCAGTATTTT
.,.,TRBV2,TRBJ1-1,CASSYGNTEAFF,TGTGCCAGCAGTTACGGGAACACTGAAGCTTTCTTT
few,.,TRBV2,TRBJ2-7,CASTGTLGTYEQYF,TGTGCCAGCACCGGGACCCTCGGTACCTACGAGCAGTACTTC
.,TRBD1,TRBV29-1,TRBJ1-4,CSGWTGGARKLFF,TGCAGCGGATGGACAGGGGGAGCGAGAAAACTGTTTTTT
.,.,TRBV7-8,TRBJ2-6,CASSLAGFSGANVLTF,TGTGCCAGCAGCTTAGCCGGCTTCTCTGGGGCCAACGTCCTGACTTTC
.,.,TRBV20-1,TRBJ2-4,CSASRKDIQYF,TGCAGTGCAAGTCGTAAGGACATTCAGTACTTC
once,.,TRBV7-6,TRBJ2-2,CASSAVPAGNTGELFF,TGTGCCAGCAGCGCCGTTCCTGCGGGGAACACCGGGGAGCTGTTTTTT
once,.,TRBV7-9,TRBJ2-3,CASSRRTPYTDTQYF,TGTGCCAGCAGCCGTCGGACTCCCTACACAGATACGCAGTATTTT
.,.,TRBV28,TRBJ2-6,CASSFGANVLTF,TGTGCCAGCAGTTTCGGTGCCAACGTCCTGACTTTC
many,.,TRBV7-9,TRBJ1-2,CASSLLGGRGGYGYTF,TGTGCCAGCAGCCTTCTCGGGGGGCGCGGAGGCTATGGCTACACCTTC
.,.,TRBV4-2,TRBJ2-4,CASSQAAGQENIQYF,TGTGCCAGCAGCCAAGCGGCGGGGCAGGAAAACATTCAGTACTTC
.,.,TRBV28,TRBJ2-3,CASRSFVTQYF,TGTGCCAGCAGGTCATTCGTTACGCAGTATTTT
few,TRBD2,TRBV29-1,TRBJ2-5,CSVGPTSEETQYF,TGCAGCGTTGGGCCGACTAGCGAAGAGACCCAGTACTTC
.,.,TRBV18,TRBJ2-7,CASSIQGLGVYEQYF,TGTGCCAGCTCCATCCAGGGGTTGGGGGTCTACGAGCAGTACTTC
.,TRBD2,TRBV9,TRBJ2-3,CASSVGLAGGQDTQYF,TGTGCCAGCAGCGTAGGACTAGCGGGGGGGCAAGATACGCAGTATTTT
.,.,TRBV29-1,TRBJ2-7,CSVEELSYEQYF,TGCAGCGTAGAAGAGCTCTCCTACGAGCAGTACTTC
.,.,TRBV7-9,TRBJ2-3,CASSHAGRKRDTDTQYF,TGTGCCAGCAGCCATGCAGGCCGGAAGCGAGACACAGATACGCAGTATTTT
.,TRBD1,TRBV30,TRBJ2-2,CAWSLTGVSGELFF,TGTGCCTGGAGTTTGACAGGGGTCTCCGGGGAGCTGTTTTTT
once,TRBD1,TRBV20-1,TRBJ2-7,CSAYQGAGQYF,TGCAGTGCTTATCAGGGGGCTGGGCAGTACTTC
.,.,TRBV9,TRBJ1-1,CASSVVGRGTAFF,TGTGCCAGCAGCGTAGTCGGAAGGGGGACAGCTTTCTTT
few,TRBD1,TRBV29-1,TRBJ1-1,CSVLRDRGGTEAFF,TGCAGCGTTCTCCGGGACAGGGGAGGCACTGAAGCTTTCTTT
.,TRBD1,TRBV10-3,TRBJ1-2,CAISVSGGQGEGYTF,TGTGCCATCAGTGTGAGTGGGGGACAGGGAGAAGGCTACACCTTC
.,TRBD1,TRBV15,TRBJ1-4,CATSKRRDRDNEKLFF,TGTGCCACCAGCAAACGCCGGGACAGGGATAATGAAAAACTGTTTTTT
.,.,TRBV27,TRBJ2-6,CASSLSSIGANVLTF,TGTGCCAGCAGTTTGAGCTCGATCGGGGCCAACGTCCTGACTTTC
.,.,TRBV29-1,TRBJ1-1,CSVDGRPEAFF,TGCAGCGTTGACGGCCGTCCTGAAGCTTTCTTT